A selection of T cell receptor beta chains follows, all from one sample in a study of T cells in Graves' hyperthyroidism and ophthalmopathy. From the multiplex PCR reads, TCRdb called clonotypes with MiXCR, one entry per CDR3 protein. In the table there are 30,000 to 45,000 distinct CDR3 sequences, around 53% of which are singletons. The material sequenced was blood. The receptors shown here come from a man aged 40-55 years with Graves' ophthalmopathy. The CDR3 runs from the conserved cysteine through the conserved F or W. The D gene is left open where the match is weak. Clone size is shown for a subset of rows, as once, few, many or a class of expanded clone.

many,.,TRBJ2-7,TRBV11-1,CASSFRGPYEQYF,TGTGCCAGCAGCTTTAGGGGCCCCTACGAGCAGTACTTC
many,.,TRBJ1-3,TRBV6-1,CASRDGTGRNTIYF,TGTGCCAGCAGGGACGGGACGGGTAGAAACACCATATATTTT
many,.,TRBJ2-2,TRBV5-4,CASSLAGTPTGELFF,TGTGCCAGCAGCTTGGCCGGGACTCCTACCGGGGAGCTGTTTTTT
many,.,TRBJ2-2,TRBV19,CASTKTRDTGELFF,TGTGCCAGTACCAAGACCCGAGACACCGGGGAGCTGTTTTTT
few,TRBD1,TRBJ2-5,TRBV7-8,CASSRQGKETQYF,TGTGCCAGCAGCCGACAGGGGAAAGAGACCCAGTACTTC
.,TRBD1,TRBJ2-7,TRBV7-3,CASSSPGTVYEQYF,TGTGCCAGCAGTTCCCCGGGGACAGTCTACGAGCAGTACTTC
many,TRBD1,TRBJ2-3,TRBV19,CASNSRTGGEWATDTQYF,TGTGCCAGTAATTCGCGGACAGGGGGAGAGTGGGCCACAGATACGCAGTATTTT
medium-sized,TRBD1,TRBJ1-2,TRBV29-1,CSARQGWGYGYTF,TGCAGCGCCCGACAGGGATGGGGCTATGGCTACACCTTC
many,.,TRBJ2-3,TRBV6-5,CATRGETDTQYF,TGTGCCACGCGAGGGGAAACAGATACGCAGTATTTT
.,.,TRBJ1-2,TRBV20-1,CSASRGGEVQIVIF,TGCAGTGCTAGTCGCGGCGGCGAAGTCCAAATTGTAATTTTC
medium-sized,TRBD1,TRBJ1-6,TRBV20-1,CSASPGQRNSPLHF,TGCAGTGCTTCACCGGGACAGAGAAATTCACCCCTCCACTTT
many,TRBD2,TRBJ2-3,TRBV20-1,CSARENGGLAGTDTQYF,TGCAGTGCTAGAGAGAACGGAGGACTAGCGGGGACAGATACGCAGTATTTT
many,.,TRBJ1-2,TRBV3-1,CASSLGGSSNYGYTF,TGTGCCAGCAGCCTCGGCGGCAGTTCTAACTATGGCTACACCTTC
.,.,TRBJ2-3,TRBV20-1,CSARPGLREYF,TGCAGTGCAAGACCGGGACTCAGGGAGTATTTT
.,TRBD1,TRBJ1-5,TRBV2,CASSLPTGGEQPQHF,TGTGCCAGCAGTTTACCGACAGGGGGGGAACAGCCCCAGCATTTT
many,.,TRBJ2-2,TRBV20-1,CSARLGPKNTGELFF,TGCAGTGCTCGCCTGGGACCTAAGAACACCGGGGAGCTGTTTTTT
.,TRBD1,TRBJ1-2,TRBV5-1,CASSSDRGVGGCTF,TGCGCCAGCAGCTCGGACAGGGGAGTAGGTGGCTGCACCTTC
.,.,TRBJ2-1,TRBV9,CASSVGRGYNEQFF,TGTGCCAGCAGCGTGGGGAGGGGGTACAATGAGCAGTTCTTC
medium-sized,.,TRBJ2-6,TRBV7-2,CASSLVSGLEGGANVLTF,TGTGCCAGCAGCTTAGTATCAGGGTTGGAAGGTGGGGCCAACGTCCTGACTTTC
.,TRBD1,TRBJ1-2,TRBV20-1,CSASLGTGGDGYTF,TGCAGTGCTTCGCTCGGGACAGGGGGCGATGGCTACACCTTC
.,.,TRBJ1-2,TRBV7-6,CASRIRDPVNYGYTF,TGTGCCAGCAGGATCCGGGACCCTGTTAACTATGGCTACACCTTC
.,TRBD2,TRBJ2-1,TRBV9,CASSVGGGGANEQFF,TGTGCCAGCAGCGTAGGCGGGGGGGGGGCCAATGAGCAGTTCTTC